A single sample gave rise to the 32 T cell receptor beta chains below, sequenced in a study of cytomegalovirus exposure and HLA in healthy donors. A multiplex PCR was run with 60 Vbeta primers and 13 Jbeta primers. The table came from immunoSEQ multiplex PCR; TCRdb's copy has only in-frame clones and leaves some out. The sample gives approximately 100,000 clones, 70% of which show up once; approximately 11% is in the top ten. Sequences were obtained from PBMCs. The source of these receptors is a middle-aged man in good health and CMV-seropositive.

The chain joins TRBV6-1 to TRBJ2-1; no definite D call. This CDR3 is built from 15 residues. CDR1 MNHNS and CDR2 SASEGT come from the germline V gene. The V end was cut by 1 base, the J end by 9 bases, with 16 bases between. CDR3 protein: CASSEVLNRVFEQFF. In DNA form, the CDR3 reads TGTGCCAGCAGTGAAGTTTTGAATCGGGTCTTTGAGCAGTTCTTC.

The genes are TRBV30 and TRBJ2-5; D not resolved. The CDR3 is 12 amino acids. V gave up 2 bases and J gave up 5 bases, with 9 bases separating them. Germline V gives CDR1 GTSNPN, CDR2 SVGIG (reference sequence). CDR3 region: CAWSSAGETQYF. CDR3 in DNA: TGTGCCTGGAGTTCGGCAGGCGAGACCCAGTACTTC.

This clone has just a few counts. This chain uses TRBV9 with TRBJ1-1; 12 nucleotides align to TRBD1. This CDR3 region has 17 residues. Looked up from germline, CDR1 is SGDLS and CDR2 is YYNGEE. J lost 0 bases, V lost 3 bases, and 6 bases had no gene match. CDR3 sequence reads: CASSEGQGAGVNTEAFF. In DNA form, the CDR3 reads TGTGCCAGCAGCGAGGGACAGGGGGCTGGCGTGAACACTGAAGCTTTCTTT.

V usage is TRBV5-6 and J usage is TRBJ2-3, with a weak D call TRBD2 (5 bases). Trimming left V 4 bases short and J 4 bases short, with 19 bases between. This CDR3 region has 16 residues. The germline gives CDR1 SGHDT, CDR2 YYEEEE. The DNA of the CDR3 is TGTGCCAGCAGCCCGCTACTAGAAATATCAGCAGATACGCAGTATTTT. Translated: CASSPLLEISADTQYF.

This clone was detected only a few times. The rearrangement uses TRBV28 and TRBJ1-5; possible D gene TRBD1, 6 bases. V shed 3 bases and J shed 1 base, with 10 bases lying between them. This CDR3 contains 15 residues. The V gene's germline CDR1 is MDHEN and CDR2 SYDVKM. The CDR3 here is CASSFHQGSNQPQHF. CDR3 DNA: TGTGCCAGCAGTTTTCATCAGGGGAGCAATCAGCCCCAGCATTTT. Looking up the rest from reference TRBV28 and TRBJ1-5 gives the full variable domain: DVKVTQSSRYLVKRTGEKVFLECVQDMDHENMFWYRQDPGLGLRLIYFSYDVKMKEKGDIPEGYSVSREKKERFSLILESASTNQTSMYLCASSFHQGSNQPQHFGDGTRLSIL.

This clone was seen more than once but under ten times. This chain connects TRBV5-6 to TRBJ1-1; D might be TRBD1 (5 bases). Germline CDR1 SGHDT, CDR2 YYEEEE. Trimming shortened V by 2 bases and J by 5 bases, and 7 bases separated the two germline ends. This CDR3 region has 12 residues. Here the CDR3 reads CASSFGGTEAFF. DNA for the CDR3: TGTGCCAGCAGCTTTGGGGGGACTGAAGCTTTCTTT. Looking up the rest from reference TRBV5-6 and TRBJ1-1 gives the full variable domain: DAGVTQSPTHLIKTRGQQVTLRCSPKSGHDTVSWYQQALGQGPQFIFQYYEEEERQRGNFPDRFSGHQFPNYSSELNVNALLLGDSALYLCASSFGGTEAFFGQGTRLTVV.

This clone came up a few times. CDR3 nucleotide sequence: TGTGCCAGCAGTTACTCGAACAGAAATGGCTACACCTTC. Encoded protein: CASSYSNRNGYTF. The chain uses TRBV6-5 and TRBJ1-2; D is ambiguous. The CDR3 totals 13 residues. Germline CDR1 and CDR2: MNHEY and SVGAGI. V was shortened by 0 bases and J by 6 bases, with 8 bases between the two germline ends.

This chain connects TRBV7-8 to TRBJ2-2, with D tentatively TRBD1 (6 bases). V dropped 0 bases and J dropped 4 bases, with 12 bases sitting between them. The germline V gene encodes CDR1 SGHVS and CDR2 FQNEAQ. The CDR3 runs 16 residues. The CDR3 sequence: CASSLAGVGATGELFF. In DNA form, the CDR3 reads TGTGCCAGCAGCTTAGCGGGGGTGGGGGCCACCGGGGAGCTGTTTTTT.

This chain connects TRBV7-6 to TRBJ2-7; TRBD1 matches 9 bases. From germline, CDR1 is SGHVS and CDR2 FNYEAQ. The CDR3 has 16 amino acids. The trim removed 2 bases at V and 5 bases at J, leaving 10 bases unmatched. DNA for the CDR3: TGTGCCAGCAGCTTACCGAACCGGGACAGGGAGGACGAGCAGTACTTC. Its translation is CASSLPNRDREDEQYF.

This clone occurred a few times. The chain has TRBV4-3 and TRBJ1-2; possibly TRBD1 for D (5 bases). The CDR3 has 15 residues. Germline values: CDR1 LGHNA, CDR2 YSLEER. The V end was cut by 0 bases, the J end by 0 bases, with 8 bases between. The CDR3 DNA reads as TGCGCCAGCAGCCAAGATACAGGCCCTAACTATGGCTACACCTTC. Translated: CASSQDTGPNYGYTF.

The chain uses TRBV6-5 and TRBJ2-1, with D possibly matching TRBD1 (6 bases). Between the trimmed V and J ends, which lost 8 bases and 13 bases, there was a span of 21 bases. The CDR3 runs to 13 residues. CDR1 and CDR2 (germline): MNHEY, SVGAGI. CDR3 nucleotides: TGTGCCAGCCGCAGTCCAGGGGCATATGTACAGTTCTTC. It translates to CASRSPGAYVQFF.

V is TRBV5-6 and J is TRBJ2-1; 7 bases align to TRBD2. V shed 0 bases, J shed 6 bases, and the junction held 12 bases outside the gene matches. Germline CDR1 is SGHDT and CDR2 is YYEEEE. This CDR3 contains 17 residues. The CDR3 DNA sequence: TGTGCCAGCAGCTTGGTCCGGGGGACTAACCGGGCCAATGAGCAGTTCTTC. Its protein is CASSLVRGTNRANEQFF.

This CDR3 is CASSSPGQEVNEQFF. The DNA of the CDR3 is TGTGCCAGCAGCTCCCCGGGACAGGAAGTCAATGAGCAGTTCTTC. The chain couples TRBV7-3 to TRBJ2-1; 8 bases agree with TRBD1. CDR3 length: 15 residues. The junction had 8 bases not matched to a gene; V was cut back by 4 bases and J by 6 bases. CDR1 SGHTA and CDR2 FQGTGA come from the germline V gene.

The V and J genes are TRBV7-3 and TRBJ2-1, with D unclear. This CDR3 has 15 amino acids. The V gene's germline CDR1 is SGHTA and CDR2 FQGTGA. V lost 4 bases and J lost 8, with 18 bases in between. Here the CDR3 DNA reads TGTGCCAGCAGCTCGTCACCCTATTTAGAGGATGAGCAGTTCTTC. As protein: CASSSSPYLEDEQFF.

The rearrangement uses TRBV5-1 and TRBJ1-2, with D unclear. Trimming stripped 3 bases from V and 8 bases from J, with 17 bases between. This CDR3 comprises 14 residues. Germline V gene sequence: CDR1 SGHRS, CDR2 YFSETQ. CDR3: CASSSESSTGGYTF. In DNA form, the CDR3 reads TGCGCCAGCAGCTCGGAAAGTAGCACGGGGGGCTACACCTTC. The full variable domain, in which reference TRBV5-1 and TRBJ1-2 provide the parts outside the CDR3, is KAGVTQTPRYLIKTRGQQVTLSCSPISGHRSVSWYQQTPGQGLQFLFEYFSETQRNKGNFPGRFSGRQFSNSRSEMNVSTLELGDSALYLCASSSESSTGGYTFGSGTRLTVV.

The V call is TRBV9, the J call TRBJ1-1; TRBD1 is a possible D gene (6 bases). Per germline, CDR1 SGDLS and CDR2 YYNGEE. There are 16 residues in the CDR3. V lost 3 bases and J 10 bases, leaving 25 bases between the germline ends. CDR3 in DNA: TGTGCCAGCAGCGACGCCCCCCGGGACACCCCCCAGGGAGCTTTCTTT. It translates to CASSDAPRDTPQGAFF.

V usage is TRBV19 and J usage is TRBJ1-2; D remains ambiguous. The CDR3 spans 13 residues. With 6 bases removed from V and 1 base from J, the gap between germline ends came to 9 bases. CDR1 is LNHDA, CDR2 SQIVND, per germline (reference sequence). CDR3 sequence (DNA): TGTGCCAGTAGGCGCGGGCTTAACTATGGCTACACCTTC. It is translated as CASRRGLNYGYTF.

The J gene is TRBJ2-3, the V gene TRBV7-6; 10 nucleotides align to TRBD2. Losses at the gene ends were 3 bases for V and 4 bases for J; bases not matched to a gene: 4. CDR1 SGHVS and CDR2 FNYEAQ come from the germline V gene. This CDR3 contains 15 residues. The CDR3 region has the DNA TGTGCCAGCAGCTTGGCTAGCGGGAGTGCAGATACGCAGTATTTT. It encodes CASSLASGSADTQYF. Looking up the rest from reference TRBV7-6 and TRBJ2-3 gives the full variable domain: GAGVSQSPRYKVTKRGQDVALRCDPISGHVSLYWYRQALGQGPEFLTYFNYEAQQDKSGLPNDRFSAERPEGSISTLTIQRTEQRDSAMYRCASSLASGSADTQYFGPGTRLTVL.

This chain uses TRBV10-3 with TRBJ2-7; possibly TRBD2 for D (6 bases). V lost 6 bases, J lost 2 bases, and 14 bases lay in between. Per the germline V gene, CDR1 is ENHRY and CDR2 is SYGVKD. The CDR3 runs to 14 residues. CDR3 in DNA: TGTGCCATCAGCGGACGCGGGGTAGCCTACGAGCAGTACTTC. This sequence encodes CAISGRGVAYEQYF.

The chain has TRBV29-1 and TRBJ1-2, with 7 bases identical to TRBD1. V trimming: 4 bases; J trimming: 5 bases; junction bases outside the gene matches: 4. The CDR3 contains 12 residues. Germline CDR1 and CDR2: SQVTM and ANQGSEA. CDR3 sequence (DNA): TGCAGCGTTGTGGCAGGGGGGTATGGCTACACCTTC. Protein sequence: CSVVAGGYGYTF.

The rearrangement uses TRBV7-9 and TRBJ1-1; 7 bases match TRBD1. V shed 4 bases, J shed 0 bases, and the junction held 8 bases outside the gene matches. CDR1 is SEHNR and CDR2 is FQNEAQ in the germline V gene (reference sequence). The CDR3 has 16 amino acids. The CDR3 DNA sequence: TGTGCCAGCAGCTCAGGGGGTGGAGCTATGAACACTGAAGCTTTCTTT. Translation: CASSSGGGAMNTEAFF. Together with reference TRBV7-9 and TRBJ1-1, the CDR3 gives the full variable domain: DTGVSQNPRHKITKRGQNVTFRCDPISEHNRLYWYRQTLGQGPEFLTYFQNEAQLEKSRLLSDRFSAERPKGSFSTLEIQRTEQGDSAMYLCASSSGGGAMNTEAFFGQGTRLTVV.

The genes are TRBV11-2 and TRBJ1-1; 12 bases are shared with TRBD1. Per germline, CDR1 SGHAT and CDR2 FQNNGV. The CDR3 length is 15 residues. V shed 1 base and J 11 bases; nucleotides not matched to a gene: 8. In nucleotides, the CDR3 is TGTGCCAGCAGCTTAGGATCGGGACAGGGGGCGACGGCTTTCTTT. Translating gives CASSLGSGQGATAFF.

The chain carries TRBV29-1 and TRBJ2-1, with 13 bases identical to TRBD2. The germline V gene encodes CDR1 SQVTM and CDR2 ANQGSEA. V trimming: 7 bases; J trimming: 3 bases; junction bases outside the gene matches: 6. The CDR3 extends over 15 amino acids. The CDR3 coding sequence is TGCAGCGCCGGACTAGCGGGAGATATCTACAATGAGCAGTTCTTC. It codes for CSAGLAGDIYNEQFF.

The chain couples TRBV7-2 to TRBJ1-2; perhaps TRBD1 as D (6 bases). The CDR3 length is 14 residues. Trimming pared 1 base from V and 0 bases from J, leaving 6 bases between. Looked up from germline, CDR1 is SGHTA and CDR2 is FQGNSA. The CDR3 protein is CASSLEGANYGYTF. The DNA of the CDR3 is TGTGCCAGCAGCTTAGAGGGGGCTAACTATGGCTACACCTTC.

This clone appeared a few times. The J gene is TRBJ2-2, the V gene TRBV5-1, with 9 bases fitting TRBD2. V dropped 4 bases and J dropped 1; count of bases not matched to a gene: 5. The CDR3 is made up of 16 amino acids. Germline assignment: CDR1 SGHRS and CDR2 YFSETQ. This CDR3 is CASSPLTSGNTGELFF. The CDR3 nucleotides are TGCGCCAGCAGCCCTCTGACTAGCGGGAACACCGGGGAGCTGTTTTTT.

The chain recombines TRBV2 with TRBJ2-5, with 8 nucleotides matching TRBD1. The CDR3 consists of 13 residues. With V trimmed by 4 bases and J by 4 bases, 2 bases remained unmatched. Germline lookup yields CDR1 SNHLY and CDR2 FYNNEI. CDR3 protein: CASSGTGLETQYF. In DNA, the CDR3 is TGTGCCAGCAGTGGGACAGGGTTAGAGACCCAGTACTTC.

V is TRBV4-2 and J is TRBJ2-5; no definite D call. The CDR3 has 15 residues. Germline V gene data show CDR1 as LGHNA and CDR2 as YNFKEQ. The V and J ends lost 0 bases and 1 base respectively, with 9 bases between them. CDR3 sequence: CASSQDRPSQETQYF. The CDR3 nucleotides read TGTGCCAGCAGCCAAGACAGGCCTTCCCAAGAGACCCAGTACTTC.

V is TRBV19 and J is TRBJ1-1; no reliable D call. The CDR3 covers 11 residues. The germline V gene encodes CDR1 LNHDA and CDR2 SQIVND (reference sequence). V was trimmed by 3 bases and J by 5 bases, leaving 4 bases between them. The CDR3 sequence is CASSIGTEAFF. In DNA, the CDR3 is TGTGCCAGTAGTATCGGGACTGAAGCTTTCTTT.

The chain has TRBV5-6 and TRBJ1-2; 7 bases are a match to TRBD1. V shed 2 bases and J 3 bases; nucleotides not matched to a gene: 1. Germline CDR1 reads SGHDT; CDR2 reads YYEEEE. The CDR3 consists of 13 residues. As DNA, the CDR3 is TGTGCCAGCAGCTTTCAGGGGGACTATGGCTACACCTTC. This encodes CASSFQGDYGYTF.

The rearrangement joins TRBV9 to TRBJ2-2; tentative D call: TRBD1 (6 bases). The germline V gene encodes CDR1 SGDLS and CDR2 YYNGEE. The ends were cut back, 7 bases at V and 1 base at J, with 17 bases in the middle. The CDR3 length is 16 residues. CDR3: CASRASEQGNTGELFF. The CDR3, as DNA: TGTGCCAGCCGCGCGTCGGAACAGGGGAACACCGGGGAGCTGTTTTTT.

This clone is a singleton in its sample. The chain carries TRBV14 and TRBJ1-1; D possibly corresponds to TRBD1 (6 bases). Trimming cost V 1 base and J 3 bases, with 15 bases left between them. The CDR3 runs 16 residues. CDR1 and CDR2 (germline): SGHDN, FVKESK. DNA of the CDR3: TGTGCCAGCAGCCAAGGGGTTCAGGGGAGGGACACTGAAGCTTTCTTT. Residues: CASSQGVQGRDTEAFF. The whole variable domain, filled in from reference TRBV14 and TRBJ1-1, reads EAGVTQFPSHSVIEKGQTVTLRCDPISGHDNLYWYRRVMGKEIKFLLHFVKESKQDESGMPNNRFLAERTGGTYSTLKVQPAELEDSGVYFCASSQGVQGRDTEAFFGQGTRLTVV.

CDR3 in amino acids: CASSLVLGELFF. Written as DNA, the CDR3 is TGTGCCAGCAGCTTAGTACTCGGGGAGCTGTTTTTT. The chain carries TRBV7-9 and TRBJ2-2; D gene uncertain. The germline CDR1 and CDR2 sequences are SEHNR and FQNEAQ (reference sequence). The germline V and J ends were trimmed by 1 base and 7 bases, with 4 bases remaining between them. This CDR3 has 12 residues.